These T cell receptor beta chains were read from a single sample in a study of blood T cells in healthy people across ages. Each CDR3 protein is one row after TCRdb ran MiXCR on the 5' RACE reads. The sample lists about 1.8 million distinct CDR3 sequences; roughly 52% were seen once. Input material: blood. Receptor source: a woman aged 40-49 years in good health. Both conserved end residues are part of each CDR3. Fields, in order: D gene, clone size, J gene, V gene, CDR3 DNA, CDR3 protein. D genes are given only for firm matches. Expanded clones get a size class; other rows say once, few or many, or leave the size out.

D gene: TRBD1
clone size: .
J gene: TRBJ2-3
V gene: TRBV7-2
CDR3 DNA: TGTGCCAGCAGCTTACGACAGGGTTTGGATACGCAGTATTTT
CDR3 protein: CASSLRQGLDTQYF

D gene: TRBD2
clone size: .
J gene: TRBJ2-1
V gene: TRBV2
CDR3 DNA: TGTGCCAGCAGTGAAGCGCGGGAGGGAGAGCAGTTCTTC
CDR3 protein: CASSEAREGEQFF

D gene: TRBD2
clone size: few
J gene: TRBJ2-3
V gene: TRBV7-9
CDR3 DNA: TGCGCCAGCAGCTTAGTCCCCCTAGCGGGGGGGCGAGCCGCCCATTATACGCAGTATTTT
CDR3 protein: CASSLVPLAGGRAAHYTQYF

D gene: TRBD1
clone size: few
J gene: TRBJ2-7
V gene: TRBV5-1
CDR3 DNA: TGCGCCAGCAGCTTGATCCCTGGGGGGACAGGGGCGTACGAGCAGTACTTC
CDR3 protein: CASSLIPGGTGAYEQYF

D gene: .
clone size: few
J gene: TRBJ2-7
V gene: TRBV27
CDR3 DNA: TGTGCCAGCAGTTTAACGGCACGAAGTGTCTACGAGCAGTACTTC
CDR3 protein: CASSLTARSVYEQYF

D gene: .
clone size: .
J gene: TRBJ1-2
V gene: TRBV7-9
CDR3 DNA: TGTGCCGCCAGCCCCACGGTGCTATATGGCTACACCTTC
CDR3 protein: CAASPTVLYGYTF

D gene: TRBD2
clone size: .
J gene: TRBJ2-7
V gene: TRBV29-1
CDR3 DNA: TGCAGCGTACTATCTAGCGGGGGATTCTACGAGCAGTACTTC
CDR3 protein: CSVLSSGGFYEQYF

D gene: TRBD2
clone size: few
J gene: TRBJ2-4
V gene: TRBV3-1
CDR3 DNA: TGTGCCAGCAGCCAAGATTGGCGGGGGATAGCCAAAAACATTCAGTACTTC
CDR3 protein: CASSQDWRGIAKNIQYF

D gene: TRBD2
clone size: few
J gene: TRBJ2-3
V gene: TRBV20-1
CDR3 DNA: TGCAGTGCTAGAGGGGCTAGCGGACGGGGGGGAGATACGCAGTATTTT
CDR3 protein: CSARGASGRGGDTQYF

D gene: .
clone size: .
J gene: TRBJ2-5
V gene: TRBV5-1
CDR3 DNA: TGCGCCAGCAGCGCGCGGGACAGCGGATTGGAGACCCAGTACTTC
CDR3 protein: CASSARDSGLETQYF

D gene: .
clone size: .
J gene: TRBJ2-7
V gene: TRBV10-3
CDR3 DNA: TGTGCCATCAGTGTTGGTTATTTCGAGCAGTACTTC
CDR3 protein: CAISVGYFEQYF

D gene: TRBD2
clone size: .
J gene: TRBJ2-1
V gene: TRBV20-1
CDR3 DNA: TGCAGTGCTAAAGGACTAGCTGTATCCTACGATGAGCAGTTCTTC
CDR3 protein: CSAKGLAVSYDEQFF

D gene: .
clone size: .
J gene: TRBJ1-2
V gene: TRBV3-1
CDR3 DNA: TGTGCCAGCAGCCCCATACGGACAGCTAACTATGGCTACACCTTC
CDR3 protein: CASSPIRTANYGYTF

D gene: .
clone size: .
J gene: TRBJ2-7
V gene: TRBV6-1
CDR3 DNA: TGTGCCAGCTGCGGACGGACCTCCTACGAGCAGTACTTC
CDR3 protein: CASCGRTSYEQYF

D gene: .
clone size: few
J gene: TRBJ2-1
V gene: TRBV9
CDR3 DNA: TGTGCCAGCAGCGGGCTGGAGGGTGAGCAGTTCTTC
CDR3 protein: CASSGLEGEQFF

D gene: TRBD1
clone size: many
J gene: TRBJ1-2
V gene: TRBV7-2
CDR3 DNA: TGTGCCAGCAGGACGACAGGGGACTATGGCTACACCTTC
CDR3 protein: CASRTTGDYGYTF